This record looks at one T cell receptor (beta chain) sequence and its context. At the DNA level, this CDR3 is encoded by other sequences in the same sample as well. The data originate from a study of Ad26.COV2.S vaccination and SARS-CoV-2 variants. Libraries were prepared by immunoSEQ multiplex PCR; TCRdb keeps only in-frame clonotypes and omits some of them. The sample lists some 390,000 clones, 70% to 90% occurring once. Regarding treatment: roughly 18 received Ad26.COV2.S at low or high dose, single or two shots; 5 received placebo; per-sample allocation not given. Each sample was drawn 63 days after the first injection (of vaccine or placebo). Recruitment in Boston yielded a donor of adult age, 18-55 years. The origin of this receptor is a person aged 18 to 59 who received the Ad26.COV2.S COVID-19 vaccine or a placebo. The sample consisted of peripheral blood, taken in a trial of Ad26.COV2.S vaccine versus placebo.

CDR3 sequence: CASSLGLGGETQYF. DNA of the CDR3: TGTGCCAGCAGCTTAGGACTAGGGGGAGAGACCCAGTACTTC. The chain employs TRBV11-2 and TRBJ2-5; D possibly matches TRBD1 or TRBD2 (6 bases each). The V gene's germline CDR1 is SGHAT and CDR2 FQNNGV. V was shortened by 1 base and J by 4 bases, with 10 bases between the two germline ends. The length of the CDR3 is 14 residues.